The subject of this entry is one TCR beta chain. Its recognized antigen is unknown. One base away there is no much larger clone; base qualities are not given. The sample is drawn from a study of blood T cells in healthy people across ages (dated by TCRdb to the mid-2010s). Some background on the complete study: In model experiments, template switching captured about one uniquely barcoded TCR beta cDNA molecule for every two T cells. Using deep sequencing normalized with unique cDNA molecular identifiers, the study measured how TCR beta repertoire diversity changes with age. The donors were divided into four age groups: young (average about 16 years), middle-aged (approximately 42), aged (roughly 60) and long-lived (roughly 88). To avoid experimental bias, donors of different ages were spread randomly across the sequencing lanes. Using the same blood draw, the study looked at two additional independent replicas of 1 million unique cDNA reads for two donors, one aged 18 to 29 and the other aged 80 or older.

Trimming removed 3 bases from V and 0 bases from J; the gene matches leave 10 bases unexplained. From cysteine to phenylalanine, the CDR3 is 18 amino acids long. Just the 54-base CDR3 DNA is kept, in frame starting at base 1. Results the study describes overall, beyond this receptor: As age increased, observed TCR beta diversity per million T cells dropped in a roughly linear way, and a significant reduction was already evident by age 40. Compared with the aged group, the long-lived group had more naive CD4+ T cells, fewer expanded clones and increased TCR diversity, suggesting age selection. Estimates of total diversity from one million sequenced T cells were regarded as lower bounds and underestimates. A strong correlation was found between observed TCR beta diversity and the percentage of naive T cells measured by flow cytometry. Because donor CMV infection status was unknown, age-related changes in expanded clonotypes were potentially confounded. Conclusive comparison of naive and antigen-experienced compartments was prevented by the profiling of bulk unsorted PBMCs.

Library prep was done by 5' RACE. Sequenced on an Illumina HiSeq 2500. The second PCR ran for roughly 7 to 12 cycles and used a J-beta primer mix along with a sample-barcoded 5' primer. Each TCR beta cDNA molecule received a unique molecular identifier from a template-switch 5' adaptor carrying 12 random nucleotides. At least 2.5 million CDR3-containing paired-end reads were obtained from each sample. First-strand cDNA synthesis was performed from all RNA using the Mint cDNA synthesis kit, with priming by a TRBC-specific oligonucleotide. All cDNA was treated with uracil-DNA glycosylase and then went through a first 18-cycle PCR with the universal primers M1SS and BC2_uni_R. The study's own analysis went as follows. For normalization, 1 million high-quality reads, each with a distinct molecular identifier, were randomly selected from each sample. Reads sharing molecular identifiers were discarded rather than binned into consensus sequences. MiTCR, run with a Q25 quality threshold and the strictest error-elimination algorithm, handled CDR3 identification, clonotype clustering and error correction. A nonparametric unseen species model with Euler transformation was used to estimate a lower bound on total TCR beta diversity. TCRdb trimmed the raw reads at Q25, called clones with MiXCR and kept productive beta chains. Rows matching on CDR3 protein sequence are summarized as one entry with the most common DNA and genes. What appears here as the V and J calls and clone size reflects TCRdb's work, not the paper's. In this sample the table shows roughly 730,000 distinct CDR3 sequences, around 50% of which occur a single time. Jointly, the top ten make up about 26% of the sample.

The roughly 39 donors, aged about 6 to 95 years, were systemically healthy Caucasian individuals from Russia. Each donor gave ten milliliters of peripheral blood, collected into EDTA-treated Vacutainer tubes. Ficoll-Paque density-gradient centrifugation was used to isolate PBMCs, with at least 6.5 million per sample. Total RNA, at least 6 micrograms per sample, was extracted from PBMCs with Trizol reagent. Naive CD45RAhigh/CD27high T cell percentages were measured by flow cytometry on a PBMC aliquot from every donor. Material: blood. Rearrangement joined TRBV12-3 or TRBV12-4 to TRBJ1-2, and TRBD1 aligns with 10 junction nucleotides. The receptor comes from a middle-aged man in good health. For the CDR3, the sequence is CASSFVPGQGPSNYGYTF. The DNA reads TGTGCCAGCAGTTTCGTCCCGGGACAGGGGCCTTCTAACTATGGCTACACCTTC.